Presented here are 6 T cell receptor beta chains from one specimen sequenced in a study of shared clonotypes between healthy human individuals. The assay was immunoSEQ multiplex PCR, and TCRdb's table has in-frame clones only and misses some. The sample records 1.6 million or so clones, just under 99% being singletons. Sequencing input: naive CD4+ T cells sorted from blood. Subset meaning: CD45RA+ positively selected. These receptors were collected from a young man in good health.

V gene TRBV19 combines with J gene TRBJ1-2; TRBD1 might be the D (5 bases). CDR3 length: 16 amino acids. In germline, CDR1 is LNHDA, CDR2 SQIVND (reference sequence). With 3 bases removed from V and 5 bases from J, the gap between germline ends came to 19 bases. The CDR3 spells CASSIDGGGIGYGYTF. The CDR3 coding sequence is TGTGCCAGTAGTATCGACGGGGGTGGAATAGGGTATGGCTACACCTTC.

This rearrangement joins TRBV29-1 to TRBJ1-2; D unresolved. Trimming took off 2 bases at V and 8 bases at J, with 3 bases between the two ends. Looked up from germline, CDR1 is SQVTM and CDR2 is ANQGSEA. The CDR3 has 9 residues. The chain's CDR3 is CSVEQGYTF. CDR3 DNA: TGCAGCGTTGAACAGGGCTACACCTTC. Complete variable domain (other parts from reference TRBV29-1 and TRBJ1-2): SAVISQKPSRDICQRGTSLTIQCQVDSQVTMMFWYRQQPGQSLTLIATANQGSEATYESGFVIDKFPISRPNLTFSTLTVSNMSPEDSSIYLCSVEQGYTFGSGTRLTVV.

V and J are TRBV5-1 and TRBJ2-1, with D possibly being TRBD2 (6 bases). CDR3 length: 15 residues. V dropped 0 bases and J dropped 6 bases, with 13 bases sitting between them. Germline V gene data show CDR1 as SGHRS and CDR2 as YFSETQ. CDR3 residues: CASSLVRDWRNEQFF. CDR3 DNA sequence: TGCGCCAGCAGCTTGGTTCGGGACTGGCGCAATGAGCAGTTCTTC.

The rearrangement joins TRBV21-1 to TRBJ1-1. TRBV21-1 is a recognized pseudogene. This CDR3 is 16 amino acids long. This chain's CDR3 is CASSKGSHDEITEAFF. For the CDR3, the DNA is TGTGCCAGCAGCAAAGGTAGCCATGATGAGATCACTGAAGCTTTCTTT.

The rearrangement links TRBV5-6 to TRBJ2-1; D remains ambiguous. V was clipped by 4 bases and J by 5 bases, with 16 bases between them. The CDR3 has 15 amino acids. Germline CDR1 and CDR2: SGHDT and YYEEEE. CDR3 bases: TGTGCCAGCAGCCCGTCGGCTCGGAGAAACAATGAGCAGTTCTTC. This translates into CASSPSARRNNEQFF.

The V gene is TRBV2, the J gene TRBJ2-5; unclear D gene. The CDR3 runs to 13 residues. Per the germline V gene, CDR1 is SNHLY and CDR2 is FYNNEI. V gave up 6 bases and J gave up 1 base, with 9 bases separating them. The chain's CDR3 is CASRIYSQETQYF. CDR3 nucleotides: TGTGCCAGCAGGATTTACAGCCAAGAGACCCAGTACTTC.